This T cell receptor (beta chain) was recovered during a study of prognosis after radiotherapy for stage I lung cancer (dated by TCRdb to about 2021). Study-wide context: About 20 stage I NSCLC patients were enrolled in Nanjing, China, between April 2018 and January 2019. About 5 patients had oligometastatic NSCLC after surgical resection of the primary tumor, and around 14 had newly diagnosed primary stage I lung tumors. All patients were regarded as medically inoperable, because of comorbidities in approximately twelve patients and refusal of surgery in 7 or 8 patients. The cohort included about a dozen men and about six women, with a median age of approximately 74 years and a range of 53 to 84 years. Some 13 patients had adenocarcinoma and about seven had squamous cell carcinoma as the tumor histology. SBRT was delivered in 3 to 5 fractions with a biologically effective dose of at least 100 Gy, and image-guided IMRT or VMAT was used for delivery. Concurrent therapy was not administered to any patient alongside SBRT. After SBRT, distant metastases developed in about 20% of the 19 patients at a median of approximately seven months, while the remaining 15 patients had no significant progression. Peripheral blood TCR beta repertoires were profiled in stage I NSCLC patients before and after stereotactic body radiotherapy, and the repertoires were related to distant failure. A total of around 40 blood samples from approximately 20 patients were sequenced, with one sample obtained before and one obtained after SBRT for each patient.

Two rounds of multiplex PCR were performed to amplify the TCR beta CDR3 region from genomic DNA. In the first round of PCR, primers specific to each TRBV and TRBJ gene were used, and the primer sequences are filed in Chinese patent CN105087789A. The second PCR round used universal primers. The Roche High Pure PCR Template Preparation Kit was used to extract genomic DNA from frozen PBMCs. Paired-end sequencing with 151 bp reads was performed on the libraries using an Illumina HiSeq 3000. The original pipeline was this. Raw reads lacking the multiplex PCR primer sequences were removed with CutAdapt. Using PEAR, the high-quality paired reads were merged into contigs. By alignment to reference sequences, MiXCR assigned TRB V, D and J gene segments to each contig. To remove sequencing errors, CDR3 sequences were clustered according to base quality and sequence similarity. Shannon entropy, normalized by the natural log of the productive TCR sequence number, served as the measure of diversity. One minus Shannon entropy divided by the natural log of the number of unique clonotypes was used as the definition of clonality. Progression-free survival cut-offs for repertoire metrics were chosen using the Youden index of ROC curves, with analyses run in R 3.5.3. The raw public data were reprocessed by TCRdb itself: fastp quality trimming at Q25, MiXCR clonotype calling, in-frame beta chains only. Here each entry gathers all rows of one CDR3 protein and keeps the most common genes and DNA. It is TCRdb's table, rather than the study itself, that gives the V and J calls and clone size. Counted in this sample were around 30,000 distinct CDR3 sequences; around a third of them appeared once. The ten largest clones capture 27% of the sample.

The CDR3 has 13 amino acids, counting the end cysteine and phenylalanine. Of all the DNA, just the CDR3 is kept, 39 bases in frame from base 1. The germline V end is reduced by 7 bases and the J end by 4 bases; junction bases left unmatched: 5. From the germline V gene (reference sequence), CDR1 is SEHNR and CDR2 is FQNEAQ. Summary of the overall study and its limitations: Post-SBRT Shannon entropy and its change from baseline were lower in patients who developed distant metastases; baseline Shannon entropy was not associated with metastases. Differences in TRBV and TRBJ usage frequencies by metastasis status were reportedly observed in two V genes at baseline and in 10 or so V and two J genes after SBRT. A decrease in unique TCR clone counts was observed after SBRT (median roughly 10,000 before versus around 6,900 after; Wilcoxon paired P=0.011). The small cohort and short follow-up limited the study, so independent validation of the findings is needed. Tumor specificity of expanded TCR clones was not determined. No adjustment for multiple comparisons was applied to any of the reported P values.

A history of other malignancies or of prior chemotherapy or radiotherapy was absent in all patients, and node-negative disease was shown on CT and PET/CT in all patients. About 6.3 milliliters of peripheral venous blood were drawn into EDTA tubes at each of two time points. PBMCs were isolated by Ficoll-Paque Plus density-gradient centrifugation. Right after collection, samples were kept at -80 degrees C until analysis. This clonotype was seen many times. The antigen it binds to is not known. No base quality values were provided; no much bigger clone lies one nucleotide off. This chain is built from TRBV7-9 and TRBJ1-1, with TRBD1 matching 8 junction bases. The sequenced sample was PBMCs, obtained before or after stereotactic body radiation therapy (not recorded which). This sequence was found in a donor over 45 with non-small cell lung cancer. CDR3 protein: CASTQGASTEAFF. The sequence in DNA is TGTGCCAGCACCCAGGGGGCAAGCACTGAAGCTTTCTTT.